This T cell receptor (beta chain) was found in a study of response to subunit inactivated influenza vaccine (dated by TCRdb to about 2018). Regarding the complete study: To follow how T cells responded to a trivalent subunit inactivated influenza vaccine, the researchers relied on deep quantitative profiling of the T cell receptor repertoire. Results and caveats for the whole study, not just this receptor: The authors suggested that each seasonal influenza vaccination may recruit only a limited number of new T cells.

In its sample, this clonotype was seen a few times. Its antigen specificity is not known. Base-call qualities are not available, and no considerably larger clone is one nucleotide away. Receptors were amplified or captured by RT-PCR. Data came from an Illumina HiSeq 2500. TCRdb redid the processing of the public reads, applying fastp at Q25 and MiXCR, and retained in-frame beta chains. Each entry merges the rows of one CDR3 protein and shows their most common DNA and genes. This sample gives 550,000 to 600,000 distinct CDR3 sequences in total; 10% to 15% of them show up just once. Roughly 10% of the sample comes from the top ten. The CDR3, from cysteine to phenylalanine, totals 15 residues. Of all the DNA, just the CDR3 is kept, 45 bases in frame from base 1. Per the germline V gene, MGHDK is the CDR1 and SYGVNS is the CDR2. Here V drops 7 bases and J drops 0 bases, and the junction holds 3 bases not matched to any gene.

Specimen: PBMCs from blood, collected on the day of vaccination. This TCR was recovered from a man aged 50 to 59 who received an inactivated influenza vaccine. Donor details come from another sample of the same person, matched by shared clones. The chain is encoded by TRBV25-1 joined to TRBJ2-1, with 10 middle bases fitting TRBD2. The CDR3 region reads CASTGLADSYNEQFF. The DNA sequence is given as TGTGCCAGCACCGGACTAGCGGACTCCTACAATGAGCAGTTCTTC.